The 18 T cell receptor beta chains presented below share a single source sample, sequenced in a study of cytomegalovirus exposure and HLA in healthy donors. The PCR contained 60 Vbeta and 13 Jbeta primers. Clones were read by immunoSEQ multiplex PCR, and TCRdb kept only the in-frame ones, dropping some. The sample has roughly 130,000 clones, 79% seen once. The source material was PBMCs. These receptors were obtained from a young man in good health and CMV-seronegative.

The chain is built from TRBV30 and TRBJ1-1, with TRBD1 matching 7 bases. There are 11 residues in the CDR3. The germline V gene has CDR1 GTSNPN and CDR2 SVGIG (reference sequence). V gave up 2 bases and J gave up 11 bases; unmatched junction bases: 5. Here the CDR3 DNA reads TGTGCCTGGAGTTCCCAGGGGGTCGCTTTCTTT. This translates into CAWSSQGVAFF.

This chain connects TRBV28 to TRBJ2-7; 8 bases agree with TRBD2. V lost 3 bases and J lost 4; bases outside the gene matches: 5. Germline V gene lookup returns CDR1 MDHEN and CDR2 SYDVKM. This CDR3 spans 14 amino acids. The CDR3 loop is CASSFSSGSYEQYF. The DNA for the CDR3 is TGTGCCAGCAGTTTTTCCAGCGGGAGTTACGAGCAGTACTTC.

The rearrangement joins TRBV6-5 to TRBJ2-7; D is perhaps TRBD2 (6 bases). This CDR3 contains 13 residues. Germline CDR1 is MNHEY and CDR2 is SVGAGI. The ends were cut back, 6 bases at V and 2 bases at J, with 11 bases in the middle. The CDR3 region is CASSPAGTYEQYV. The CDR3 region has the DNA TGTGCCAGCAGCCCCGCGGGAACCTACGAGCAGTACGTC.

The chain recombines TRBV7-2 with TRBJ1-1; TRBD1 agrees at 7 bases. The CDR3 runs to 16 residues. Trimming took 1 base from V and 2 from J; bases not matched to a gene: 7. Germline V lookup: CDR1 SGHTA, CDR2 FQGNSA. The CDR3 DNA reads as TGTGCCAGCAGCTTAGTAGGGGGACAGTTTAACACTGAAGCTTTCTTT. Translating it yields CASSLVGGQFNTEAFF.

V gene TRBV7-9 combines with J gene TRBJ2-2; 9 bases align to TRBD2. The V gene end was trimmed by 4 bases and the J gene end by 4 bases; junction bases not matched to a gene: 13. The CDR3 runs 18 residues. Germline CDR1 is SEHNR and CDR2 is FQNEAQ (reference sequence). The CDR3 loop reads CASSSPTTVLAGTGELFF. In DNA form, the CDR3 reads TGTGCCAGCAGCTCCCCTACCACCGTACTAGCGGGCACCGGGGAGCTGTTTTTT.

The chain uses TRBV5-1 and TRBJ2-4, with 9 bases lining up with TRBD1. Germline-derived CDR1 and CDR2 are SGHRS and YFSETQ. The CDR3 loop spans 17 amino acids. The V segment lost 4 bases and the J segment 8 bases; nucleotides outside the gene matches: 16. The CDR3 reads CASSPTSGTGNLYIQYF. CDR3 sequence (DNA): TGCGCCAGCAGCCCCACTTCCGGGACAGGGAATTTATACATTCAGTACTTC.

The chain recombines TRBV27 with TRBJ1-5; tentative D call: TRBD1 (6 bases). Trimming removed 6 bases from V and 7 bases from J, with 13 bases in between. The CDR3 is 13 amino acids. CDR1 and CDR2 from the germline V gene are MNHEY and SMNVEV (reference sequence). The CDR3 reads CASSRDRLQPQHF. As DNA, the CDR3 is TGTGCCAGCAGCCGTGACAGGCTACAGCCCCAGCATTTT.

The V gene is TRBV5-1, the J gene TRBJ2-5; D gene ambiguous. The assigned J gene may be wrong: the sequence end matches TRBJ2-7 better. This CDR3 region has 12 residues. CDR1 is SGHRS, CDR2 YFSETQ, per germline. The CDR3 is CASSNGPYEQYF. The CDR3 DNA is TGCGCCAGCAGCAACGGTCCCTACGAGCAGTACTTC.

The chain recombines TRBV7-8 with TRBJ1-1; a possible D gene is TRBD1 (6 bases). V lost 5 bases and J lost 11, with 15 bases in between. Per germline, CDR1 SGHVS and CDR2 FQNEAQ. The CDR3 contains 12 residues. The CDR3 DNA sequence: TGTGCCAGCAGCCAAGGGGGGGGCTACGCTTTCTTT. Protein product: CASSQGGGYAFF. The entire variable domain, with the rest obtained from reference TRBV7-8 and TRBJ1-1, is as follows: GAGVSQSPRYKVAKRGQDVALRCDPISGHVSLFWYQQALGQGPEFLTYFQNEAQLDKSGLPSDRFFAERPEGSVSTLKIQRTQQEDSAVYLCASSQGGGYAFFGQGTRLTVV.

The J gene is TRBJ2-3, the V gene TRBV7-2; 10 bases match TRBD1. This CDR3 region has 17 residues. The trim removed 5 bases at V and 3 bases at J, leaving 11 bases unmatched. CDR1 and CDR2 (germline): SGHTA, FQGNSA. In nucleotides, the CDR3 is TGTGCCAGCAGCCGGACCCTAGACAGGGGGCTGACAGATACGCAGTATTTT. Protein: CASSRTLDRGLTDTQYF.

This clone was found a few times. V gene TRBV5-4 combines with J gene TRBJ1-5; D gene uncertain. Trimming removed 1 base at V and 2 bases at J, with 10 bases between. This CDR3 is 15 amino acids long. Germline CDR1 and CDR2: SGHNT and YYREEE (reference sequence). The CDR3 nucleotides are TGTGCCAGCAGCTTGTGGGAGAGCGGCAATCAGCCCCAGCATTTT. Translating gives CASSLWESGNQPQHF.

The gene calls are TRBV28 and TRBJ1-1; perhaps TRBD1 as D (6 bases). V was trimmed by 4 bases and J by 0 bases, leaving 12 bases between them. Germline V CDR1 and CDR2: MDHEN, SYDVKM. This CDR3 is built from 15 residues. The DNA for the CDR3 is TGTGCCAGCAGTTCCCCGGACAGCATGAACACTGAAGCTTTCTTT. It translates to CASSSPDSMNTEAFF.

This chain links TRBV15 with TRBJ1-1, with D perhaps TRBD1 (6 bases). V shed 6 bases and J shed 0 bases, with 11 bases lying between them. Looked up from germline, CDR1 is LNHNV and CDR2 is YYDKDF (reference sequence). The CDR3 extends over 14 amino acids. The CDR3 region has the DNA TGTGCCACCAGGACTACAGGGCTGAACACTGAAGCTTTCTTT. Amino acid sequence: CATRTTGLNTEAFF.

The chain is built from TRBV11-2 and TRBJ1-1; D is unresolved. Germline V gene sequence: CDR1 SGHAT, CDR2 FQNNGV. The CDR3 loop spans 14 amino acids. V lost 3 bases and J lost 1, with 9 bases in between. DNA of the CDR3: TGTGCCAGCAGCTTTAGCAGCCCGAACACTGAAGCTTTCTTT. Translated: CASSFSSPNTEAFF.

CDR3 sequence (DNA): TGTGCCAGTAGGGCTTCAGGGGGACCCCACAATGAGCAGTTCTTC. This translates into CASRASGGPHNEQFF. The chain has TRBV19 and TRBJ2-1; TRBD1 agrees at 7 bases. Per germline, CDR1 LNHDA and CDR2 SQIVND (reference sequence). V was pared by 6 bases and J by 5 bases, with 10 bases of the junction left unmatched. CDR3 length: 15 amino acids.

The rearrangement links TRBV5-1 to TRBJ1-6, with 7 bases that match TRBD1. Germline-derived CDR1 and CDR2 are SGHRS and YFSETQ. V was clipped by 4 bases and J by 8 bases; unmatched bases: 9. The CDR3 totals 15 residues. DNA for the CDR3: TGCGCCAGCAGCCGCGACAGGGAGATATATTCACCCCTCCACTTT. This sequence encodes CASSRDREIYSPLHF.

J is TRBJ2-5 and V is TRBV25-1; 12 bases align to TRBD2. With 2 bases clipped from V and 3 bases from J, the junction kept 1 base outside the gene matches. The CDR3 runs to 15 residues. CDR1 MGHDK and CDR2 SYGVNS come from the germline V gene. The CDR3 is CASSERLAGEETQYF. CDR3 coding DNA: TGTGCCAGCAGTGAAAGACTAGCGGGAGAAGAGACCCAGTACTTC.

This chain links TRBV5-5 with TRBJ2-2; no firm D call. The CDR3 sequence is 13 residues long. Trimming shortened V by 4 bases and J by 6 bases, and 10 bases separated the two germline ends. Germline CDR1 SGHKS, CDR2 YYEKEE (reference sequence). The CDR3 nucleotides are TGTGCCAGCAGCGTTTCTGCGGCCGGGGAGCTGTTTTTT. Translated, it gives CASSVSAAGELFF.